This T cell receptor beta chain was profiled in a study of cytomegalovirus exposure and HLA in healthy donors. Turning to the study itself: The roughly 110 validation repertoires were produced on the same platform as the approximately 620 repertoires of the first cohort. This was reported in a later analysis. General study findings and limits: According to a later analysis, TCR clusters from the first cohort tended to co-occur in the approximately 130 validation repertoires. The study listed approximately 160 cytomegalovirus-associated TCR beta chains. Most TCR sequences proved rare, with some public TCRs found in many donors.

Sequenced by immunoSEQ multiplex PCR; TCRdb stores in-frame clones only, minus some. This sample has around 300,000 clones; about 86% occur once, and the top ten carry approximately 1%. Notes on this clone: Antigen unknown.

The source is a young woman in good health and CMV-seronegative. Sequencing used PBMCs.

As DNA, the CDR3 is TGTGCCAGCAGTATGCGGGGGACAGGGACTCAGACTGAAGCTTTCTTT. Translation gives CASSMRGTGTQTEAFF. The rearrangement joins TRBV2 to TRBJ1-1; 9 bases match TRBD1. The CDR3 loop spans 16 amino acids. With 5 bases clipped from V and 5 bases from J, the junction kept 12 bases outside the gene matches. The V gene's germline CDR1 is SNHLY and CDR2 FYNNEI.